Sequencing of this TCR beta chain was carried out in a study of blood T cells in healthy people across ages (dated by TCRdb to between 2014 and 2017). Context from the whole study: In model experiments, template switching captured roughly one uniquely barcoded TCR beta cDNA molecule for every two T cells. To track age-related changes in TCR beta repertoire diversity, the study relied on deep sequencing normalized with unique cDNA molecular identifiers. For two donors (one aged 18 to 29 and one aged 80 or older), the study analyzed two additional independent replicas of 1 million unique cDNA reads from the same blood draw. The donors were divided into four age groups: young (average around 17 years), middle-aged (about 40), aged (about 60) and long-lived (82). Overall study results and their limits: Estimates of total diversity based on one million sequenced T cells were regarded as lower bounds and as underestimates. Observed TCR beta diversity per million T cells fell roughly linearly with age, and a significant reduction was already apparent by age about 38. Compared with the aged group, the long-lived group had more naive CD4+ T cells, fewer expanded clones and increased TCR diversity, a pattern suggesting age selection. The percentage of naive T cells measured by flow cytometry correlated strongly with observed TCR beta diversity. Conclusive comparison of naive and antigen-experienced compartments was prevented by the profiling of bulk unsorted PBMCs. Because donor CMV infection status was unknown, age-related changes in expanded clonotypes were potentially confounded.

CDR3 length: 13 amino acids, cysteine to phenylalanine. Only the CDR3 region is kept as DNA, spanning 39 bases read in frame from base 1. V gives up 6 bases and J gives up 4 bases, and the segment between their germline ends measures 12 bases. Reading the germline V gene gives CDR1 MDHEN and CDR2 SYDVKM. The approximately 39 donors, aged about 6 to 100 years, were systemically healthy Caucasian individuals from Russia. Ten milliliters of peripheral blood were drawn from each donor into EDTA-treated Vacutainer tubes. Ficoll-Paque density-gradient centrifugation was used to isolate PBMCs, with at least 7 million per sample. Trizol reagent was used to extract total RNA from PBMCs, with at least 6 micrograms per sample. For every donor, an aliquot of PBMCs went through flow cytometry to measure the percentages of naive CD45RAhigh/CD27high T cells. The library was generated by 5' RACE. Sequencing used an Illumina HiSeq 2500. The second PCR ran for about 6 to 11 cycles and used a J-beta primer mix along with a sample-barcoded 5' primer. A unique molecular identifier was introduced onto each TCR beta cDNA molecule by a template-switch 5' adaptor carrying 12 random nucleotides. Each sample yielded at least 2.5 million CDR3-containing paired-end reads. All of the RNA was converted into first-strand cDNA using the Mint cDNA synthesis kit, with a TRBC-specific oligonucleotide serving as the primer. After uracil-DNA glycosylase treatment, a first 18-cycle PCR used universal primers M1SS and BC2_uni_R on all cDNA. For the original study's pipeline: For normalization, 1 million high-quality reads, each with a distinct molecular identifier, were randomly selected from each sample. Instead of being binned into consensus sequences, reads with shared molecular identifiers were discarded. MiTCR, with a Q25 quality threshold and the strictest error-elimination algorithm, was used for CDR3 identification, clonotype clustering and error correction. A nonparametric unseen species model with Euler transformation was used to estimate lower-bound total TCR beta diversity. TCRdb redid the processing of the public reads, applying fastp at Q25 and MiXCR, and retained in-frame beta chains. Under each unique CDR3 protein, matching rows form one entry showing the most common genes and DNA. TCRdb's processing, not the authors', yielded these V and J calls. Counted in this sample were fewer than 1,200,000 distinct CDR3 sequences; about 25% of them appeared once. Jointly, the top ten make up about 0.8% of the sample.

This clonotype was detected once. Its recognized antigen is unknown. The sample holds no much larger clone one base away, and base qualities are not on file. In addition, the sample was reused for a study of T cells of mothers and their children. As the second study states: Nine systemically healthy Caucasian individuals, comprising three mothers and their six children, were included as donors. cDNA synthesis consumed the entire amount of extracted RNA, loaded at roughly 1.5 ug RNA in each 15 ul reaction. Sample barcodes and 2-4 random nucleotides were added via the M1S primer in the second PCR. Over 8.5 million TCR beta CDR3 reads were obtained for each mother, and approximately 3 million reads were obtained for each child. In both related and unrelated pairs, thymic selection shapes the output of TCR recombination in a similar way, with inherited differences having only a minor effect. Normalized repertoire overlap in related mother-child pairs was always slightly higher than in unrelated mother-child pairs, but the difference was never significant. With a sensitivity of 90 to 100 clones per million clonotypes, no persistent microchimeric T cell clones were detected. In the study, deep NGS was used to compare the TCR beta repertoires of mothers and children, and features distinguishing related mother-child pairs from unrelated individuals were sought. Mothers averaged roughly 36 +/- 4 years of age and children averaged around 10 +/- 4 years. After adapter ligation was performed with NEBNext reagents, the libraries were sequenced on an Illumina HiSeq 2000 with 100+100 nt paired-end reads. To prevent cross-contamination, the mother and child libraries were prepared one month apart and sequenced in separate runs. Each donor had between about 450,000 and 2,300,000 distinct TCR beta clonotypes identified. Naive TCR beta clonotypes were estimated from low-frequency clonotypes matched to each donor's FACS-determined naive share, without sorting.

This clonotype was obtained from a girl aged 2 to 10 in good health. Sequencing was done on a sample of blood. Here the chain combines TRBV28 and TRBJ2-5; the D gene lacks a confident call. The CDR3 loop reads CASRTTQPETQYF. The DNA sequence is TGTGCCAGCAGGACGACACAGCCAGAGACCCAGTACTTC.